Presented here are 20 T cell receptor beta chains from one specimen sequenced in a study of neurological immune-mediated disorders. TCRdb re-called the 5' RACE reads through MiXCR, storing one row per CDR3 protein. The sample includes 65,000 to 70,000 distinct CDR3 sequences, approximately 4.2% of them seen just once. The sequenced material came from PBMCs. The receptor set was obtained from a man over 45 with multiple sclerosis.

As concerns this clonotype: Germline and junction disagree at one end, which may indicate a read error. The chain has TRBV20-1 and TRBJ1-6; D is unclear. CDR1 and CDR2 from the germline V gene are DFQATT and SNEGSKA (reference sequence). This CDR3 spans 16 amino acids. For the CDR3, the DNA is TGCAGTGCTAGATTGGCCTTGGGGTCCTATAATTCACCCCTACACTTT. Translation gives CSARLALGSYNSPLHF.

This clonotype was seen more than once but under ten times. At one boundary the junction diverges from the germline segment, which might be a read error. J is TRBJ1-6 and V is TRBV6-5; D may be TRBD1 (6 bases). This CDR3 comprises 13 residues. Germline CDR1 MNHEY, CDR2 SVGAGI. The CDR3 DNA is TGTGCCAGCAGTTACTCTCAGGGGTGGCCCCTCAACTTT. It translates to CASSYSQGWPLNF.

This clonotype was seen at least ten times. V usage is TRBV20-1 and J usage is TRBJ1-1; TRBD1 aligns across 8 bases. The CDR3 has 14 residues. CDR1 DFQATT and CDR2 SNEGSKA come from the germline V gene (reference sequence). With V trimmed by 4 bases and J by 5 bases, 9 bases remained unmatched. This chain's CDR3 is CSATRQGRWTEAFF. The CDR3 DNA reads TGCAGTGCTACACGACAGGGGAGATGGACTGAAGCTTTCTTT.

This clonotype was observed once. The V call is TRBV12-3 or TRBV12-4, the J call TRBJ2-1, with 10 bases lining up with TRBD2. This CDR3 contains 20 residues. Trimming removed 6 bases from V and 8 bases from J; junction bases left unmatched: 25. CDR3 amino acids: CASSPTERPIPGTSVDEQFF. Written as DNA, the CDR3 is TGTGCCAGCAGCCCCACTGAAAGACCCATCCCCGGGACTAGCGTAGATGAGCAGTTCTTC.

The table lists this clonotype with many counts. The V call is TRBV20-1, the J call TRBJ1-3, with unresolved D. Trimming took 1 base from V and 4 from J, leaving 11 bases between them. CDR3 length: 14 amino acids. Germline values: CDR1 DFQATT, CDR2 SNEGSKA (reference sequence). DNA for the CDR3: TGCAGTGCTAGAGTGGGCGCGGAAGGAAACACCATATATTTT. Its translation is CSARVGAEGNTIYF.

Ten or more counts support this clonotype. This chain connects TRBV3-1 to TRBJ1-1; no reliable D call. Germline CDR1 is LGHDT and CDR2 is YNNKEL (reference sequence). V lost 1 base to trimming and J lost 0 bases, with 6 bases between them. CDR3 size: 14 residues. The CDR3 DNA reads TGTGCCAGCAGCCAAGGGAATATGAACACTGAAGCTTTCTTT. Translating it yields CASSQGNMNTEAFF.

This clonotype was counted at least ten times. The chain uses TRBV4-3 and TRBJ1-2, with TRBD1 matching over 9 bases. Germline trimming cut 0 bases from V and 4 bases from J; bases unmatched to any gene: 6. The V gene's germline CDR1 is LGHNA and CDR2 YSLEER. This CDR3 is built from 16 residues. CDR3 DNA sequence: TGCGCCAGCAGCCAAGACGGCGGGACAGGGATCTATGGCTACACCTTC. Translation gives CASSQDGGTGIYGYTF.

This clonotype was recorded many times. J is TRBJ1-2 and V is TRBV20-1; D is unresolved. The V gene's germline CDR1 is DFQATT and CDR2 SNEGSKA (reference sequence). V was trimmed by 2 bases and J by 0 bases, leaving 10 bases between them. CDR3 size: 14 residues. Here the CDR3 DNA reads TGCAGTGCTAGACGCAAGGGAACTAACTATGGCTACACCTTC. It codes for CSARRKGTNYGYTF.

This clonotype was recorded many times. The chain employs TRBV5-4 and TRBJ2-1; 9 nucleotides match TRBD1. This CDR3 has 14 residues. V shed 2 bases and J 8 bases; nucleotides not matched to a gene: 5. CDR1 SGHNT and CDR2 YYREEE come from the germline V gene (reference sequence). In DNA, the CDR3 is TGTGCCAGCAGCTTCCGACAGGGGGACTATGAGCAGTTCTTC. It is translated as CASSFRQGDYEQFF. Based on the CDR3 plus reference TRBV5-4 and TRBJ2-1, the full variable domain is ETGVTQSPTHLIKTRGQQVTLRCSSQSGHNTVSWYQQALGQGPQFIFQYYREEENGRGNFPPRFSGLQFPNYSSELNVNALELDDSALYLCASSFRQGDYEQFFGPGTRLTVL.

This clonotype was detected ten times or more. The V gene is TRBV29-1, the J gene TRBJ2-2; D gene unclear. CDR3 length: 13 residues. V shed 4 bases and J shed 3 bases, with 9 bases lying between them. Germline V CDR1 and CDR2: SQVTM, ANQGSEA. The CDR3 here is CSVGSQYTGELFF. For the CDR3, the DNA is TGCAGCGTTGGGAGTCAGTACACCGGGGAGCTGTTTTTT.

This clonotype was found many times. The chain couples TRBV6-6 to TRBJ1-5; no firm D call. Germline CDR1 reads MNHNY; CDR2 reads SVGAGI (reference sequence). V shed 10 bases and J shed 1 base, with 17 bases lying between them. The CDR3 covers 15 residues. DNA of the CDR3: TGTGCCACCTCAGACCGGGCGTCGAGCAATCAGCCCCAGCATTTT. Protein product: CATSDRASSNQPQHF.

Ten or more counts support this clonotype. The chain uses TRBV5-6 and TRBJ2-3, with a weak D call TRBD2 (6 bases). CDR1 and CDR2 from the germline V gene are SGHDT and YYEEEE. CDR3 length: 17 residues. V lost 4 bases, J lost 10 bases, and 28 bases lay in between. CDR3: CASSGGLTGGRYLAQYF. The CDR3 nucleotides are TGTGCCAGCAGCGGGGGGTTGACTGGGGGAAGGTATTTGGCGCAGTATTTT.

There are a few counts of this clonotype. The chain uses TRBV20-1 and TRBJ1-2; maybe TRBD1 (5 bases). Germline-derived CDR1 and CDR2 are DFQATT and SNEGSKA (reference sequence). Trimming removed 0 bases from V and 7 bases from J, with 15 bases in between. The CDR3 is made up of 14 amino acids. This CDR3 reads CSARDGGGTSGYTF. CDR3 in DNA: TGCAGTGCTAGAGATGGGGGTGGTACCTCTGGCTACACCTTC.

This clonotype was seen many times. J is TRBJ1-2 and V is TRBV5-5, with TRBD1 matching 11 bases. Per the germline V gene, CDR1 is SGHKS and CDR2 is YYEKEE (reference sequence). Trimming took 4 bases from V and 7 from J; bases not matched to a gene: 9. The length of the CDR3 is 15 residues. The CDR3 spells CASSAPGQGEGGYTF. DNA of the CDR3: TGTGCCAGCAGCGCCCCGGGACAGGGGGAGGGTGGCTACACCTTC.

This clonotype was seen many times. This rearrangement joins TRBV18 to TRBJ2-1; TRBD1 agrees at 9 bases. Germline lookup yields CDR1 KGHSH and CDR2 LQKENI. The junction had 5 bases not matched to a gene; V was cut back by 2 bases and J by 6 bases. CDR3 length: 15 residues. The CDR3 loop reads CASSPRGQGGNEQFF. The CDR3 bases are TGTGCCAGCTCACCAAGGGGACAGGGAGGCAATGAGCAGTTCTTC.

This clonotype was seen repeatedly, ten times or more. The chain carries TRBV7-9 and TRBJ2-4; D is ambiguous. Trimming pared 1 base from V and 1 base from J, leaving 23 bases between. The CDR3 runs 20 residues. Looked up from germline, CDR1 is SEHNR and CDR2 is FQNEAQ (reference sequence). CDR3 region: CASSLGFTGRSPLAKNIQYF. CDR3 DNA: TGTGCCAGCAGCTTAGGATTCACGGGCAGGTCGCCTCTCGCCAAAAACATTCAGTACTTC.

In its sample, this clonotype was seen many times. Germline and junction disagree at one end, which may indicate a read error. The gene calls are TRBV11-2 and TRBJ2-7, with 7 bases fitting TRBD1. Germline values: CDR1 SGHAT, CDR2 FQNNGV. This CDR3 is 15 amino acids long. The CDR3 sequence is CASSIERQGPNEQYF. The CDR3 coding sequence is TGTGCCAGCAGCATAGAACGACAGGGCCCCAACGAGCAGTACTTC.

Many counts were recorded for this clonotype. The V call is TRBV3-1, the J call TRBJ1-2, with D unclear. The CDR3 runs 13 residues. Germline V gives CDR1 LGHDT, CDR2 YNNKEL (reference sequence). V lost 1 base and J lost 1, with 4 bases in between. This CDR3 reads CASSQVGNYGYTF. CDR3 DNA: TGTGCCAGCAGCCAAGTAGGTAACTATGGCTACACCTTC.

This clonotype was recorded many times. The rearrangement joins TRBV5-1 to TRBJ2-7; 10 nucleotides align to TRBD1. V was clipped by 4 bases and J by 4 bases; unmatched bases: 5. This CDR3 is built from 14 residues. The germline V gene encodes CDR1 SGHRS and CDR2 YFSETQ. The CDR3 here is CASSSDRGRYEQYF. CDR3 DNA sequence: TGCGCCAGCAGCAGCGACAGGGGGCGGTACGAGCAGTACTTC.

The chain joins TRBV3-1 to TRBJ2-1; 7 bases map to TRBD2. With 4 bases clipped from V and 3 bases from J, the junction kept 6 bases outside the gene matches. There are 15 residues in the CDR3. Looked up from germline, CDR1 is LGHDT and CDR2 is YNNKEL (reference sequence). The CDR3: CASSLRLADYNEQFF. CDR3 bases: TGTGCCAGCAGCCTTCGACTAGCTGACTACAATGAGCAGTTCTTC.